The 9 T cell receptor beta chains below were found in one sample sequenced in a study of OX40 agonist ivuxolimab in advanced cancers. Sequenced by immunoSEQ multiplex PCR; TCRdb stores in-frame clones only, minus some. The data show approximately 88,000 clones, 70% to 90% seen once. This material consisted of CD4+ or CD8+ T cells sorted from blood, taken in a trial of the OX40 agonist ivuxolimab. The receptors originated from an adult with an advanced solid tumor such as melanoma, head and neck, liver or kidney cancer.

The chain combines TRBV27 with TRBJ2-6, with D maybe TRBD2 (6 bases). Trimming shortened V by 3 bases and J by 1 base, and 10 bases separated the two germline ends. Per the germline V gene, CDR1 is MNHEY and CDR2 is SMNVEV (reference sequence). This CDR3 region has 16 residues. The CDR3: CASSFGGRSGANVLTF. The CDR3 DNA sequence: TGTGCCAGCAGTTTTGGGGGGAGATCTGGGGCCAACGTCCTGACTTTC.

This clone was recorded only once. The gene calls are TRBV9 and TRBJ2-6, with D unresolved. Germline assignment: CDR1 SGDLS and CDR2 YYNGEE. V lost 5 bases and J 0 bases, leaving 9 bases between the germline ends. The length of the CDR3 is 15 residues. The CDR3 reads CASRDDVSGANVLTF. CDR3 nucleotide sequence: TGTGCCAGCAGAGATGATGTCTCTGGGGCCAACGTCCTGACTTTC.

The J gene is TRBJ2-2, the V gene TRBV10-1; the D gene is possibly TRBD1 (5 bases). The CDR3 extends over 14 amino acids. The germline V and J ends were trimmed by 10 bases and 0 bases, with 12 bases remaining between them. Germline CDR1 is WNHNN and CDR2 is SYGVQD (reference sequence). The CDR3 loop is CATAKGANTGELFF. The CDR3 region has the DNA TGCGCCACCGCTAAAGGGGCGAACACCGGGGAGCTGTTTTTT.

In its sample, this clone was seen once. The chain uses TRBV14 and TRBJ1-4; TRBD1 might be the D (6 bases). V was trimmed by 4 bases and J by 7 bases, leaving 10 bases between them. The germline gives CDR1 SGHDN, CDR2 FVKESK. This CDR3 contains 13 residues. CDR3 sequence: CASSRGGGEKLFF. The CDR3 DNA reads as TGTGCCAGCAGCCGGGGAGGGGGTGAAAAACTGTTTTTT.

The rearrangement joins TRBV19 to TRBJ1-2; 7 nucleotides agree with TRBD1. The CDR3 length is 13 residues. The V gene end was trimmed by 8 bases and the J gene end by 2 bases; junction bases not matched to a gene: 5. CDR1 is LNHDA and CDR2 is SQIVND in the germline V gene (reference sequence). CDR3 amino acids: CASRQGGNYGYTF. The CDR3 coding sequence is TGTGCCAGTCGACAGGGCGGCAACTATGGCTACACCTTC. Variable domain in full (rest from reference TRBV19 and TRBJ1-2): DGGITQSPKYLFRKEGQNVTLSCEQNLNHDAMYWYRQDPGQGLRLIYYSQIVNDFQKGDIAEGYSVSREKKESFPLTVTSAQKNPTAFYLCASRQGGNYGYTFGSGTRLTVV.

The chain has TRBV27 and TRBJ2-7; 10 bases agree with TRBD1. Losses at the gene ends were 4 bases for V and 3 bases for J; bases not matched to a gene: 0. The CDR3 length is 13 residues. The germline gives CDR1 MNHEY, CDR2 SMNVEV (reference sequence). Written as DNA, the CDR3 is TGTGCCAGCAGTTGGGACAGGGGCTACGAGCAGTACTTC. Amino acid sequence: CASSWDRGYEQYF.

V usage is TRBV9 and J usage is TRBJ2-3, with 16 bases aligning to TRBD2. With 4 bases clipped from V and 2 bases from J, the junction kept 10 bases outside the gene matches. The germline V gene encodes CDR1 SGDLS and CDR2 YYNGEE. The CDR3 runs 19 residues. CDR3 in amino acids: CASSPSSGLAGGNTDTQYF. The CDR3 nucleotides read TGTGCCAGCAGCCCCTCATCGGGACTAGCGGGAGGGAACACAGATACGCAGTATTTT.

The rearrangement joins TRBV6-1 to TRBJ1-1; D is possibly TRBD1 (6 bases). There are 14 residues in the CDR3. Germline V gene sequence: CDR1 MNHNS, CDR2 SASEGT. Trimming removed 5 bases at V and 4 bases at J, with 14 bases between. CDR3 region: CASSIARGSTEAFF. The CDR3 bases are TGTGCCAGCAGTATAGCCAGGGGTAGCACTGAAGCTTTCTTT.

The rearrangement uses TRBV7-6 and TRBJ1-2, with D perhaps TRBD1 (5 bases). The CDR3 consists of 15 residues. Germline CDR1 is SGHVS and CDR2 is FNYEAQ. Trimming removed 1 base from V and 7 bases from J, with 16 bases in between. DNA for the CDR3: TGTGCCAGCAGCTTAGATTCCGTGGGGCTTAGTGGCTACACCTTC. It translates to CASSLDSVGLSGYTF.